The 2 T cell receptor beta chains listed next were all sequenced from one sample in a study of CD8 T cells in ankylosing spondylitis. The antigens of these receptors remain unknown. TCRdb ran MiXCR on the 5' RACE reads and lists one entry per CDR3 protein. The table lists around 890,000 distinct CDR3 sequences, approximately 12% of them singletons. Overall study results and limits: Within ankylosing spondylitis blood, a TCR beta motif made up of several highly homologous variants appeared to be characteristic.

Source material: blood, either unsorted or a sorted T cell fraction (not recorded which). The source of these receptors is a male donor with ankylosing spondylitis.

The V call is TRBV6-2 or TRBV6-3, the J call TRBJ2-7, with D tentatively TRBD1 (6 bases). From germline, CDR1 is MNHEY and CDR2 SVGEGT. Trimming pared 8 bases from V and 0 bases from J, leaving 17 bases between. The CDR3 has 15 amino acids. The CDR3: CASLRRTGFSYEQYF. The CDR3 DNA reads as TGTGCCAGCCTTCGCCGCACAGGGTTCTCCTACGAGCAGTACTTC.

The genes are TRBV11-2 and TRBJ2-1; 9 bases are shared with TRBD2. The V gene end was trimmed by 8 bases and the J gene end by 2 bases; junction bases not matched to a gene: 7. The germline V gene has CDR1 SGHAT and CDR2 FQNNGV. The CDR3 is made up of 15 amino acids. CDR3 sequence: CASAQGGGAYNEQFF. The CDR3 DNA reads TGTGCCAGCGCCCAGGGCGGGGGGGCCTACAATGAGCAGTTCTTC.